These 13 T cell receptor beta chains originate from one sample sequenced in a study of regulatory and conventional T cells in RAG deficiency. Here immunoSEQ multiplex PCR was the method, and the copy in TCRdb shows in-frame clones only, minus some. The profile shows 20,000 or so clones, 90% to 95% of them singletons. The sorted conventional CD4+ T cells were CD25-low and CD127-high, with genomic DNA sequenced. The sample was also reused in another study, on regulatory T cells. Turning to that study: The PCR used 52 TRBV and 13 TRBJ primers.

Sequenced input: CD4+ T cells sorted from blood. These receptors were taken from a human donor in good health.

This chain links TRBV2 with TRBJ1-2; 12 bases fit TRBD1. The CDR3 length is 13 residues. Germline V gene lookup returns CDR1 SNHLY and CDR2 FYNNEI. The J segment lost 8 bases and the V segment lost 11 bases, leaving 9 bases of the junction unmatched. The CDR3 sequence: CAGGTGGMAGYTF. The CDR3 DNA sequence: TGTGCCGGAGGGACAGGGGGCATGGCGGGCTACACCTTC. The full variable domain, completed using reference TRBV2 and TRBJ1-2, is EPEVTQTPSHQVTQMGQEVILRCVPISNHLYFYWYRQILGQKVEFLVSFYNNEISEKSEIFDDQFSVERPDGSNFTLKIRSTKLEDSAMYFCAGGTGGMAGYTFGSGTRLTVV.

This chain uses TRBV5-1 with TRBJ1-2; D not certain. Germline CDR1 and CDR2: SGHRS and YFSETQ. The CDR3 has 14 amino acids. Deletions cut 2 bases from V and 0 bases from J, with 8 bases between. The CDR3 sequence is CASSLKEPNYGYTF. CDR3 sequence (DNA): TGCGCCAGCAGCTTAAAGGAACCTAACTATGGCTACACCTTC.

CDR3 nucleotide sequence: TGCAGCGCGGCAACAGGGGCTAACTATGGCTACACCTTC. Protein product: CSAATGANYGYTF. V and J are TRBV29-1 and TRBJ1-2; 7 nucleotides match TRBD1. This CDR3 comprises 13 residues. Trimming cost V 7 bases and J 0 bases; bases outside gene matches: 5. Germline CDR1 and CDR2: SQVTM and ANQGSEA.

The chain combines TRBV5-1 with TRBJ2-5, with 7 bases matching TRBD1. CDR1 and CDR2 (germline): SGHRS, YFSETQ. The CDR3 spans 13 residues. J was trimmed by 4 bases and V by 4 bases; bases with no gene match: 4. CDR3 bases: TGCGCCAGCAGCATGGGACAGCCAGAGACCCAGTACTTC. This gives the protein CASSMGQPETQYF.

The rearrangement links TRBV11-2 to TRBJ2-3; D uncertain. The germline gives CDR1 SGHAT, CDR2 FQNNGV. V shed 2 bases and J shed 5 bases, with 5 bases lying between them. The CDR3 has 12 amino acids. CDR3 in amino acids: CASSLMRDTQYF. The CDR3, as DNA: TGTGCCAGCAGCTTAATGAGAGATACGCAGTATTTT.

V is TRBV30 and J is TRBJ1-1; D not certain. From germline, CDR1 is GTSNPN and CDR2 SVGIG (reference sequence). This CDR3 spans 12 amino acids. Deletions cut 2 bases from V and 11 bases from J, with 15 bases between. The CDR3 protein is CAWSLSLVRAFF. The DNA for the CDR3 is TGTGCCTGGAGTTTATCCCTCGTCCGGGCTTTCTTT.

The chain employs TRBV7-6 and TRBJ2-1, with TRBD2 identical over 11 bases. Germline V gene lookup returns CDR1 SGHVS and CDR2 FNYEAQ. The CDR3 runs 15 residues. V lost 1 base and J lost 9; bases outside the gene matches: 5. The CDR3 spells CASSLVGSGRGEQFF. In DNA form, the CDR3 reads TGTGCCAGCAGCTTAGTTGGTAGCGGGAGGGGTGAGCAGTTCTTC.

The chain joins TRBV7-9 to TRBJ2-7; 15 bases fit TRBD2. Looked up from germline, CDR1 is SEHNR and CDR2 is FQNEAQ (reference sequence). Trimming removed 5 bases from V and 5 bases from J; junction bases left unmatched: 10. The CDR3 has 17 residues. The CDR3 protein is CASSPGTSGGPGDEQYF. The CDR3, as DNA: TGTGCCAGCAGCCCTGGGACTAGCGGGGGGCCAGGGGACGAGCAGTACTTC.

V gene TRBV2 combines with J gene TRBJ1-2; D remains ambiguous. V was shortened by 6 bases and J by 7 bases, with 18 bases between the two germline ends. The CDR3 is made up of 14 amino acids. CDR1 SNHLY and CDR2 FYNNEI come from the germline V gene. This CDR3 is CASSPARFGVGYTF. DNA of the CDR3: TGTGCCAGCAGCCCCGCCAGGTTTGGTGTTGGCTACACCTTC.

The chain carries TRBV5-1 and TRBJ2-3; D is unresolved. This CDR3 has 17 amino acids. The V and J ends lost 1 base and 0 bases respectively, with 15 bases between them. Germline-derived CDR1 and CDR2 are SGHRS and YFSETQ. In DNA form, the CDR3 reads TGCGCCAGCAGCTTGAACTTAGCTACCACTAGCACAGATACGCAGTATTTT. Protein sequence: CASSLNLATTSTDTQYF.

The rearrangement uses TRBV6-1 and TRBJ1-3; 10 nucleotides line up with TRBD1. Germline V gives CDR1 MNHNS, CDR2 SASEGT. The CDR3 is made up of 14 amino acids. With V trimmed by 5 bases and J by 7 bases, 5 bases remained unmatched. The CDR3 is CASSPGQGWNTIYF. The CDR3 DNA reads TGTGCCAGCAGTCCGGGACAGGGGTGGAACACCATATATTTT.

DNA of the CDR3: TGTGCCAGCAGTTTATATGGGAACACTGAAGCTTTCTTT. This codes for CASSLYGNTEAFF. The rearrangement uses TRBV27 and TRBJ1-1; D remains unclear. CDR1 and CDR2 from the germline V gene are MNHEY and SMNVEV (reference sequence). V was pared by 1 base and J by 1 base, with 4 bases between. The CDR3 covers 13 residues.

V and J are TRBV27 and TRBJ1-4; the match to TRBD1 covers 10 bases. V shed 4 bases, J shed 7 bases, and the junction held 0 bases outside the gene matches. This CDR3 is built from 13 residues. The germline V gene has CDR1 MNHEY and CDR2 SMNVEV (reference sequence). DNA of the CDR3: TGTGCCAGCAGTTGGGACAGGGGTGAAAAACTGTTTTTT. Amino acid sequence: CASSWDRGEKLFF.